Shown below are 27 T cell receptor beta chains from a single sample sequenced in a study of breast tumors, draining lymph nodes, adjacent tissues. TCRdb analysed the multiplex PCR reads with MiXCR anew, one entry per CDR3 protein. This sample yields about 230,000 distinct CDR3 sequences, of which roughly 30% are seen a single time; 1.2% to 1.5% belongs to the top ten. The lymph nodes were axillary draining lymph nodes from breast cancer patients. Material: axillary lymph node tissue. The receptors shown here come from a female donor with breast cancer. Some clones in this sample may be carry-over from other donors' samples.

As regards this clonotype: Given a much more abundant clone one base away, this may be a read error. The chain has TRBV20-1 and TRBJ2-1, with TRBD2 matching over 9 bases. This CDR3 spans 16 amino acids. Germline V gene data show CDR1 as DFQATT and CDR2 as SNEGSKA (reference sequence). The CDR3 region is CSARVIVAGVWSEQSF. CDR3 bases: TGCAGTGCTAGAGTAATAGTAGCGGGGGTGTGGTCGGAGCAGTCCTTC.

This clonotype occurred many times. The V and J genes are TRBV4-2 and TRBJ2-7; no definite D call. V was pared by 5 bases and J by 0 bases, with 5 bases between. The germline CDR1 and CDR2 sequences are LGHNA and YNFKEQ. There are 12 residues in the CDR3. The CDR3 sequence: CASSTDSYEQYF. DNA of the CDR3: TGTGCCAGCAGCACGGACTCCTACGAGCAGTACTTC.

This chain connects TRBV27 to TRBJ2-5, with 7 bases aligning to TRBD2. The trim removed 0 bases at V and 6 bases at J, leaving 4 bases unmatched. Germline assignment: CDR1 MNHEY and CDR2 SMNVEV (reference sequence). There are 14 residues in the CDR3. For the CDR3, the DNA is TGTGCCAGCAGTTTATCGCCGGGAGGACAGACCCAGTACTTC. Translating it yields CASSLSPGGQTQYF.

Many counts were recorded for this clonotype. J is TRBJ1-4 and V is TRBV7-9, with D perhaps matching TRBD1 (5 bases). CDR1 and CDR2 from the germline V gene are SEHNR and FQNEAQ (reference sequence). CDR3 length: 16 residues. With 1 base removed from V and 0 bases from J, the gap between germline ends came to 9 bases. In DNA form, the CDR3 reads TGTGCCAGCAGCTTAGAGAGGGGCCCAACTAATGAAAAACTGTTTTTT. It encodes CASSLERGPTNEKLFF.

At least ten counts were recorded for this clonotype. This chain links TRBV3-1 with TRBJ2-3, with 7 bases that match TRBD2. V shed 4 bases, J shed 6 bases, and the junction held 7 bases outside the gene matches. There are 14 residues in the CDR3. CDR1 and CDR2 from the germline V gene are LGHDT and YNNKEL (reference sequence). The DNA for the CDR3 is TGTGCCAGCAGCCGGACTAGTTCTATGGATACGCAGTATTTT. Its protein product is CASSRTSSMDTQYF.

This clonotype was seen ten or more times. The chain couples TRBV5-1 to TRBJ2-2; D remains ambiguous. The V gene lost 5 bases and the J gene lost 3 bases, with 23 bases spanning the gap. Germline CDR1 is SGHRS and CDR2 is YFSETQ. The CDR3 length is 18 residues. The CDR3 DNA sequence: TGCGCCAGCAGTCACTTCAAGCTCGAGAGGATGGACACCGGGGAGCTGTTTTTT. Translated: CASSHFKLERMDTGELFF.

There are many counts of this clonotype. CDR3 DNA sequence: TGCAGTGCTCCCCGGACTAGCGGCACAGATACGCAGTATTTT. It yields the protein CSAPRTSGTDTQYF. The chain combines TRBV20-1 with TRBJ2-3; 9 bases match TRBD2. This CDR3 has 14 residues. The V gene's germline CDR1 is DFQATT and CDR2 SNEGSKA (reference sequence). V lost 5 bases and J lost 1; bases outside the gene matches: 4.

This clonotype was picked up many times. The chain joins TRBV5-1 to TRBJ2-3; D is unclear. The germline CDR1 and CDR2 sequences are SGHRS and YFSETQ. The CDR3 loop spans 15 amino acids. V lost 0 bases, J lost 2 bases, and 10 bases lay in between. In DNA form, the CDR3 reads TGCGCCAGCAGCTTGGGCGGCGGCAACACAGATACGCAGTATTTT. Its protein is CASSLGGGNTDTQYF.

This clonotype has a count of ten or more. The chain uses TRBV3-1 and TRBJ2-2; D ambiguous. This CDR3 has 11 amino acids. CDR1 and CDR2 from the germline V gene are LGHDT and YNNKEL (reference sequence). Trimming stripped 2 bases from V and 8 bases from J, with 3 bases between. The CDR3 DNA reads TGTGCCAGCAGCCAACGAGGGGAGCTGTTTTTT. This gives the protein CASSQRGELFF. Full variable domain (outside the CDR3, taken from reference TRBV3-1 and TRBJ2-2): DTAVSQTPKYLVTQMGNDKSIKCEQNLGHDTMYWYKQDSKKFLKIMFSYNNKELIINETVPNRFSPKSPDKAHLNLHINSLELGDSAVYFCASSQRGELFFGEGSRLTVL.

This clonotype has at least ten counts. The chain recombines TRBV29-1 with TRBJ2-4, with 7 bases that match TRBD1. The CDR3 runs 11 residues. Germline V CDR1 and CDR2: SQVTM, ANQGSEA. Losses at the gene ends were 7 bases for V and 9 bases for J; bases not matched to a gene: 6. The chain's CDR3 is CSARDRVIQYF. The CDR3 DNA reads as TGCAGCGCCCGTGACAGGGTCATTCAGTACTTC.

The table lists this clonotype with many counts. The chain uses TRBV24-1 and TRBJ2-1; 8 positions agree with TRBD1. The CDR3 runs 14 residues. V lost 3 bases to trimming and J lost 6 bases; unmatched junction nucleotides: 3. From germline, CDR1 is KGHDR and CDR2 SFDVKD. CDR3 residues: CATSDHGQGNEQFF. The CDR3 DNA is TGTGCCACCAGTGATCACGGACAGGGCAATGAGCAGTTCTTC.

In this sample, this clonotype turned up a few times. The J gene is TRBJ1-1, the V gene TRBV11-3; no definite D call. V was pared by 1 base and J by 11 bases, with 11 bases between. This CDR3 is 12 amino acids long. Germline assignment: CDR1 SGHNT and CDR2 YENEEA. CDR3 sequence: CASSLAASMAFF. Here the CDR3 DNA reads TGTGCCAGCAGCTTAGCGGCCAGTATGGCTTTCTTT.

Concerning this clonotype itself: This may come from a read error, since a much larger clone is one base off. The V call is TRBV11-3, the J call TRBJ2-5; D is undetermined. This CDR3 contains 14 residues. The V end lost 0 bases, the J end lost 5 bases, and 10 bases lay between the germline ends. Germline V gene lookup returns CDR1 SGHNT and CDR2 YENEEA. Here the CDR3 DNA reads TGTGCCAGCAGCTTAGATCCCACGACGGAGACCCAGTACTTC. This translates into CASSLDPTTETQYF.

V gene TRBV20-1 combines with J gene TRBJ1-5; D is undetermined. Per the germline V gene, CDR1 is DFQATT and CDR2 is SNEGSKA (reference sequence). The CDR3 extends over 10 amino acids. V was shortened by 4 bases and J by 9 bases, with 7 bases between the two germline ends. CDR3 bases: TGCAGTGCTAAAAGGTTGCCCCAGCATTTT. Translated: CSAKRLPQHF.

There are a few counts of this clonotype. The chain recombines TRBV20-1 with TRBJ1-1, with TRBD1 matching over 7 bases. The CDR3 totals 15 residues. Germline lookup yields CDR1 DFQATT and CDR2 SNEGSKA (reference sequence). V was clipped by 5 bases and J by 3 bases; unmatched bases: 12. The CDR3 protein is CSADGDRESHTEAFF. The DNA for the CDR3 is TGCAGTGCTGACGGCGACAGGGAGAGCCACACTGAAGCTTTCTTT.

As to this clonotype: The conserved phenylalanine or tryptophan is not found at the CDR3 terminus, so this likely reflects a read error. The chain uses TRBV29-1 and TRBJ1-2; D is perhaps TRBD1 (5 bases). With 6 bases removed from V and 5 bases from J, the gap between germline ends came to 16 bases. This CDR3 spans 13 amino acids. Germline V gene data show CDR1 as SQVTM and CDR2 as ANQGSEA. CDR3 nucleotides: TGCAGCGTAGAACCCGGGACTGCTTATGGCTACACCCTC. This translates into CSVEPGTAYGYTL.

CDR3 in amino acids: CASSSEGYQQYF. The CDR3 DNA sequence: TGTGCCAGCAGCTCCGAAGGGTACCAGCAGTACTTC. The chain uses TRBV7-9 and TRBJ2-7; D unresolved. Trimming removed 4 bases from V and 8 bases from J, with 12 bases in between. CDR3 size: 12 residues. CDR1 is SEHNR, CDR2 FQNEAQ, per germline (reference sequence).

Many counts were recorded for this clonotype. The chain has TRBV6-4 and TRBJ2-5, with D possibly being TRBD1 or TRBD2 (5 bases each). CDR3 length: 13 amino acids. Germline-derived CDR1 and CDR2 are MRHNA and SNTAGT. Trimming removed 11 bases from V and 0 bases from J, with 13 bases in between. In DNA, the CDR3 is TGTGCCGGGGGTTGGGGGAACCAAGAGACCCAGTACTTC. The encoded protein is CAGGWGNQETQYF.

The chain recombines TRBV7-2 with TRBJ1-2, with D perhaps TRBD1 (6 bases). Germline CDR1 SGHTA, CDR2 FQGNSA. The CDR3 is 14 residues long. V was cut by 5 bases and J by 6 bases, with 16 bases left in between. The DNA of the CDR3 is TGTGCCAGCAGCCCCAACGGGACAATCCATGGCTACACCTTC. Translation gives CASSPNGTIHGYTF.

This clonotype has at least ten counts. At one boundary the junction diverges from the germline segment, which might be a read error. This chain joins TRBV7-2 and TRBJ1-2, with D possibly being TRBD1 (6 bases). Germline lookup yields CDR1 SGHTA and CDR2 FQGNSA. The CDR3 extends over 15 amino acids. CDR3 sequence reads: CASSAGQYSSDGYPF. In DNA form, the CDR3 reads TGTGCCAGCAGCGCCGGACAGTATTCTAGCGATGGCTACCCCTTC.

Ten or more counts support this clonotype. The J gene is TRBJ1-2, the V gene TRBV19; 9 nucleotides agree with TRBD1. CDR1 and CDR2 (germline): LNHDA, SQIVND (reference sequence). The CDR3 loop spans 13 amino acids. The trim removed 4 bases at V and 5 bases at J, leaving 2 bases unmatched. The CDR3 region is CASSTGTGYGYTF. The CDR3 region has the DNA TGTGCCAGTAGTACCGGGACAGGGTATGGCTACACCTTC. The whole variable domain, remainder taken from reference TRBV19 and TRBJ1-2, is DGGITQSPKYLFRKEGQNVTLSCEQNLNHDAMYWYRQDPGQGLRLIYYSQIVNDFQKGDIAEGYSVSREKKESFPLTVTSAQKNPTAFYLCASSTGTGYGYTFGSGTRLTVV.

This clonotype has just a few counts. Being one base from a much bigger clone, this may be a read error. A read error is likely, as this CDR3 ends without the conserved phenylalanine or tryptophan. The J gene is TRBJ2-7, the V gene TRBV9; no firm D call. The CDR3 sequence is 13 residues long. Germline CDR1 and CDR2: SGDLS and YYNGEE. The ends were cut back, 3 bases at V and 6 bases at J, with 13 bases in the middle. The CDR3 protein is CASSAAKRSEQYS. The CDR3 bases are TGTGCCAGCAGCGCTGCAAAACGAAGCGAGCAGTACTCC.

This clonotype was seen ten or more times. The chain combines TRBV11-1 with TRBJ1-2; D remains unclear. CDR3 size: 15 residues. The V gene lost 0 bases and the J gene lost 7 bases, with 15 bases spanning the gap. In germline, CDR1 is SGHAT, CDR2 FQDESV (reference sequence). The CDR3 DNA sequence: TGTGCCAGCAGCTTAGCGCATCCGGGTCGGGGTGGCTACACCTTC. It is translated as CASSLAHPGRGGYTF.

The chain is built from TRBV2 and TRBJ2-1; 16 bases fit TRBD2. The trim removed 5 bases at V and 6 bases at J, leaving 4 bases unmatched. CDR1 is SNHLY, CDR2 FYNNEI, per germline. The CDR3 totals 16 residues. The CDR3 sequence: CASSPGTSGRGNEQFF. The CDR3 coding sequence is TGTGCCAGCAGTCCCGGGACTAGCGGGAGGGGCAATGAGCAGTTCTTC.

Details on this clonotype: Possible read error: a much larger clone is one base away. The V gene is TRBV20-1, the J gene TRBJ2-5; possible D gene TRBD2, 5 bases. In germline, CDR1 is DFQATT, CDR2 SNEGSKA (reference sequence). The CDR3 covers 14 residues. This CDR3 reads CSARAPRGQATQYF. The CDR3 DNA is TGCAGTGCTAGAGCTCCACGCGGGCAAGCGACCCAGTACTTC.

Only a few counts were recorded for this clonotype. A much larger clonotype is one base distant, so this may be a read error. The J gene is TRBJ2-5, the V gene TRBV6-5, with TRBD1 identical over 7 bases. Germline values: CDR1 MNHEY, CDR2 SVGAGI. J gave up 4 bases and V 5 bases, and 7 bases lay outside the gene matches. The CDR3 runs to 14 residues. CDR3 sequence reads: CASSHHRGRETQYF. The CDR3 DNA is TGTGCCAGCAGTCACCATAGGGGGCGAGAGACCCAGTACTTC.

This rearrangement joins TRBV9 to TRBJ2-3; a possible D gene is TRBD2 (6 bases). This CDR3 comprises 15 residues. In germline, CDR1 is SGDLS, CDR2 YYNGEE. V gave up 3 bases and J gave up 0 bases, with 11 bases separating them. In DNA form, the CDR3 reads TGTGCCAGCAGCGCCGACAGCGGGAGCACAGATACGCAGTATTTT. This encodes CASSADSGSTDTQYF.